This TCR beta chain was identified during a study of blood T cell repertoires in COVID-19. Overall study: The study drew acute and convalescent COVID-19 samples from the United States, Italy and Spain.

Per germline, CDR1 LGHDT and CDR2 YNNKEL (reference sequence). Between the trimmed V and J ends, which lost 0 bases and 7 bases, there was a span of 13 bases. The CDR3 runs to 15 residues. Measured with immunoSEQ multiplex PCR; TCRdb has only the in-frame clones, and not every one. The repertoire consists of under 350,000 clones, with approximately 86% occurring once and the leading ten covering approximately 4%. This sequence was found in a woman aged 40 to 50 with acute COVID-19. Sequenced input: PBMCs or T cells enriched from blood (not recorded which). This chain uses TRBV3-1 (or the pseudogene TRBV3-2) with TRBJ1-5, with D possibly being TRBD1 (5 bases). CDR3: CASSQDPNNRQPQHF. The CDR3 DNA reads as TGTGCCAGCAGCCAAGACCCCAACAACAGGCAGCCCCAGCATTTT.